This TCR beta chain came from a study of spatial heterogeneity in lung cancer. Study information: Across the raw uncorrected reads, a unique TCR and UMI combination was observed, on average, more than ten times. Study-level findings and limits: It was found that expanded intratumoral alpha and beta TCR counts tracked tumor mutation counts.

One entry per CDR3 protein results from TCRdb running MiXCR on the 5' RACE reads. This sample has more than 10,000 distinct CDR3 sequences, with 5.1% found just once. V shed 2 bases and J 5 bases; nucleotides not matched to a gene: 6. The CDR3 spans 15 residues. Germline V gene data show CDR1 as MNHEY and CDR2 as SMNVEV (reference sequence). This clonotype was counted many times. Its antigen is unidentified. The size of this beta chain means little, since it is a stray read in a library made for alpha chains. Time point of the sample: sample taken at primary tumor resection. Researchers sequenced whole RNA taken from tumor, nontumor lung or frozen PBMC without sorting.

The V and J genes are TRBV27 and TRBJ1-2; 9 nucleotides match TRBD1. Here the sequenced sample was lung tumor tissue, taken at surgery. The sequence came from a male donor with early-stage non-small cell lung cancer. CDR3 loop: CASSLSWGQGYGYTF. CDR3 coding DNA: TGTGCCAGCAGTTTAAGTTGGGGACAGGGTTATGGCTACACCTTC.